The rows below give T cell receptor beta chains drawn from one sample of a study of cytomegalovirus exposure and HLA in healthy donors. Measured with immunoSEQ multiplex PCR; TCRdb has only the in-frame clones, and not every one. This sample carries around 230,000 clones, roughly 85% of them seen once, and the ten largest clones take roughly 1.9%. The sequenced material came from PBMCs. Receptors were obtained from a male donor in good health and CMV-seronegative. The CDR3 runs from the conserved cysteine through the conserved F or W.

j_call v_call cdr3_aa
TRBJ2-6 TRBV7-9 CASSSPAGANVLTF
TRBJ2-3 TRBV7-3 CASSLTPTGLGHGDTQYF
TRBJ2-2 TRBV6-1 CASLRTGGIGELFF
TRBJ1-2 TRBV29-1 CSVMGDRGFYGYTF
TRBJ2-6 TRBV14 CASSHLTGSGANVLTF
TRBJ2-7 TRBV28 CASSFGAGSYEQYF
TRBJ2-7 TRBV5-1 CASSFGQTYEQYF
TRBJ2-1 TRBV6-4 CASSESRNNEQFF
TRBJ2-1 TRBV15 CATSIIQGLGASNEQFF
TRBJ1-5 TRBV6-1 CASSEEGRANQPQHF
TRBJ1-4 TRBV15 CATSPRPGSNEKLFF
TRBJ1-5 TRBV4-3 CASSLDRNQPQHF
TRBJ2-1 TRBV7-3 CASSFRTTNEQFF
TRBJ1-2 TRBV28 CASSLSGRLYGYTF
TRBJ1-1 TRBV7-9 CASSLPQDTEAFF
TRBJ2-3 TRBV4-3 CASSQGTRADTQYF
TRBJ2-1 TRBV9 CASSVGLAEYNEQFF
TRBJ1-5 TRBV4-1 CASSQEEDQPQHF
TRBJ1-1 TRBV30 CAWSSWGTGRITEAFF
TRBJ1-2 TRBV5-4 CASSRTGTGLFYGYTF
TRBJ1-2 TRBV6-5 CASSFRDKEYGYTF
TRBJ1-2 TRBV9 CASSARGGTTDGYTF
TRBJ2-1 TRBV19 CASSPPLANEQFF
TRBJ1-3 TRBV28 CASSLWLTGGGSGNTIYF
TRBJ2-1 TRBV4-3 CASSQDPQGENNEQFF
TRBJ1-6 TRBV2 CASRGGPLTLHF
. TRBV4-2 CASSPRSRTSGPYEQYF
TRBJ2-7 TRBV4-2 CASSPSGGPYEQYF
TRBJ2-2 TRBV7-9 CASIHFLQLANTGELFF
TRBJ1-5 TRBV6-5 CASSYDRGSQPQHF
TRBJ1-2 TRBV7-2 CASSFLGPGIGGYTF
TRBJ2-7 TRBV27 CASSPILGRAYEQYF
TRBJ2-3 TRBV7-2 CASILGTFRPDTQYF
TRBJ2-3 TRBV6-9 CASGPSNTQYF
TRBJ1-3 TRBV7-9 CSSSLQGNTIYF
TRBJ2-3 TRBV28 CASTGPETDTQYF
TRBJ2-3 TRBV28 CASSPSGRAQDTQYF